The 21 T cell receptor beta chains below all came from one sample that was sequenced in a study of blood T cell repertoires in COVID-19. Clones were read by immunoSEQ multiplex PCR, and TCRdb kept only the in-frame ones, dropping some. The profile shows some 290,000 clones, about 86% of them singletons. Sequencing used peripheral blood. These receptors all come from a woman under 40 with COVID-19, enrolled during active disease.

The chain joins TRBV30 to TRBJ1-6, with D tentatively TRBD1 (5 bases). From germline, CDR1 is GTSNPN and CDR2 SVGIG (reference sequence). The CDR3 runs to 13 residues. V lost 4 bases, J lost 6 bases, and 10 bases lay in between. This CDR3 reads CAWKTALNSPLHF. In DNA form, the CDR3 reads TGTGCCTGGAAGACAGCTCTTAATTCACCCCTCCACTTT.

CDR3 sequence reads: CASSLGDSTNSPLHF. The CDR3 region has the DNA TGTGCCAGCAGTTTAGGCGACAGCACGAATTCACCCCTCCACTTT. The chain joins TRBV27 to TRBJ1-6; maybe TRBD1 (5 bases). The CDR3 sequence is 15 residues long. In germline, CDR1 is MNHEY, CDR2 SMNVEV (reference sequence). Deletions cut 2 bases from V and 7 bases from J, with 12 bases between.

The rearrangement joins TRBV5-6 to TRBJ1-1; unclear D gene. Trimming removed 0 bases from V and 5 bases from J, with 8 bases in between. Germline CDR1 SGHDT, CDR2 YYEEEE. This CDR3 has 13 amino acids. The chain's CDR3 is CASSLVRRTEAFF. DNA of the CDR3: TGTGCCAGCAGCTTGGTTCGGAGGACTGAAGCTTTCTTT.

Many counts were recorded for this clone. Other nucleotide sequences from this sample produce the same CDR3. The chain couples TRBV12-3 or TRBV12-4 to TRBJ2-5; maybe TRBD2 (5 bases). V was cut by 0 bases and J by 4 bases, with 6 bases left in between. This CDR3 contains 13 residues. CDR3 loop: CASSLAGRETQYF. DNA of the CDR3: TGTGCCAGCAGTTTAGCGGGGAGAGAGACCCAGTACTTC.

The chain carries TRBV3-1 (or the pseudogene TRBV3-2) and TRBJ2-7, with D possibly TRBD2 on 7 matching bases. V lost 5 bases to trimming and J lost 1 base, with 15 bases between them. CDR1 is LGHDT, CDR2 YNNKEL, per germline (reference sequence). The CDR3 contains 15 residues. CDR3 coding DNA: TGTGCCAGCAGCTTACAGGGAGGGGGGTCCTACGAGCAGTACTTC. Its translation: CASSLQGGGSYEQYF.

The chain combines TRBV7-9 with TRBJ2-7; 8 bases align to TRBD1. The CDR3 spans 16 residues. V lost 5 bases and J lost 3; bases outside the gene matches: 12. CDR1 is SEHNR and CDR2 is FQNEAQ in the germline V gene (reference sequence). The CDR3: CASSANTGQDYYEQYF. The CDR3 DNA sequence: TGTGCCAGCAGCGCCAATACGGGACAGGATTACTACGAGCAGTACTTC.

This sequence joins TRBV6-5 and TRBJ1-1; D not certain. CDR1 and CDR2 (germline): MNHEY, SVGAGI. Trimming took 6 bases from V and 5 from J, leaving 13 bases between them. The CDR3 has 13 residues. The CDR3 loop is CASSPSGGTEAFF. The CDR3 DNA sequence: TGTGCCAGCAGCCCCAGCGGCGGGACTGAAGCTTTCTTT.

The chain carries TRBV5-1 and TRBJ1-4; D perhaps matches TRBD1 (6 bases). The CDR3 runs to 14 residues. Germline lookup yields CDR1 SGHRS and CDR2 YFSETQ. V was cut by 1 base and J by 3 bases, with 7 bases left in between. CDR3 bases: TGCGCCAGCAGCTTGACAGGGCCTAATGAAAAACTGTTTTTT. It codes for CASSLTGPNEKLFF.

This chain links TRBV5-4 with TRBJ2-1; no clear D gene. Germline V gene data show CDR1 as SGHNT and CDR2 as YYREEE (reference sequence). The V and J ends lost 0 bases and 4 bases respectively, with 8 bases between them. The length of the CDR3 is 14 residues. The CDR3 coding sequence is TGTGCCAGCAGCTTGGCGGTAACTTACAATGAGCAGTTCTTC. It encodes CASSLAVTYNEQFF.

The rearrangement links TRBV27 to TRBJ1-4; D is perhaps TRBD1 (5 bases). There are 15 residues in the CDR3. Trimming stripped 6 bases from V and 4 bases from J, with 15 bases between. Germline V lookup: CDR1 MNHEY, CDR2 SMNVEV (reference sequence). This CDR3 reads CASRSDQGGNEKLFF. The CDR3 nucleotides are TGTGCCAGCAGATCAGACCAGGGTGGTAATGAAAAACTGTTTTTT.

The chain has TRBV5-4 and TRBJ1-2; possible D gene TRBD1, 5 bases. This CDR3 contains 15 residues. V was pared by 5 bases and J by 7 bases, with 21 bases between. The germline gives CDR1 SGHNT, CDR2 YYREEE (reference sequence). CDR3 DNA: TGTGCCAGCAGTTTCGCCGGCCAGGCGGGGGGTGGCTACACCTTC. Its protein product is CASSFAGQAGGGYTF.

This clone has just a few counts. The CDR3 protein is CASSHGLAGGIAYEQYF. CDR3 nucleotide sequence: TGTGCCAGCAGCCACGGACTAGCGGGGGGCATCGCCTACGAGCAGTACTTC. The chain has TRBV5-6 and TRBJ2-7, with 14 bases identical to TRBD2. The ends lost 4 bases at V and 2 bases at J; junction bases unmatched: 8. From germline, CDR1 is SGHDT and CDR2 YYEEEE. CDR3 length: 17 residues.

The chain joins TRBV5-1 to TRBJ2-7; a possible D gene is TRBD1 (6 bases). Trimming stripped 4 bases from V and 1 base from J, with 21 bases between. Germline CDR1 is SGHRS and CDR2 is YFSETQ. There are 17 residues in the CDR3. Here the CDR3 DNA reads TGCGCCAGCAGCCCAAGACAGGCTCGGGCCAGATCCTACGAGCAGTACTTC. As protein: CASSPRQARARSYEQYF.

The gene calls are TRBV6-5 and TRBJ2-2, with D unclear. The CDR3 runs to 11 residues. Germline CDR1 and CDR2: MNHEY and SVGAGI. Deletions cut 8 bases from V and 14 bases from J, with 15 bases between. CDR3 DNA sequence: TGTGCCAGCGCTGGCGACACGGTACTGTTTTTT. Protein: CASAGDTVLFF.

The table lists this clone with a count of one. The chain recombines TRBV6-5 with TRBJ2-1, with TRBD1 identical over 8 bases. J gave up 9 bases and V 5 bases, and 9 bases lay outside the gene matches. The germline V gene has CDR1 MNHEY and CDR2 SVGAGI. The CDR3 runs 14 residues. In DNA, the CDR3 is TGTGCCAGCAGTCTAATAGGACAGGGAAGTGAGCAGTTCTTC. It translates to CASSLIGQGSEQFF.

This clone has only a few counts. The chain uses TRBV19 and TRBJ1-5; D gene unclear. This CDR3 has 15 residues. Trimming took off 6 bases at V and 2 bases at J, with 14 bases between the two ends. Per the germline V gene, CDR1 is LNHDA and CDR2 is SQIVND (reference sequence). The CDR3 bases are TGTGCCAGTAGCTCGACGGGGTTGGGCAATCAGCCCCAGCATTTT. Its translation: CASSSTGLGNQPQHF. Based on the CDR3 plus reference TRBV19 and TRBJ1-5, the full variable domain is DGGITQSPKYLFRKEGQNVTLSCEQNLNHDAMYWYRQDPGQGLRLIYYSQIVNDFQKGDIAEGYSVSREKKESFPLTVTSAQKNPTAFYLCASSSTGLGNQPQHFGDGTRLSIL.

The rearrangement links TRBV10-1 to TRBJ2-3; 9 positions match TRBD2. V gave up 3 bases and J gave up 4 bases; unmatched junction bases: 8. Germline CDR1 WNHNN, CDR2 SYGVQD (reference sequence). CDR3 length: 16 amino acids. This CDR3 reads CASSDGRGGPADTQYF. The CDR3 nucleotides read TGCGCCAGCAGTGACGGGCGGGGGGGCCCGGCAGATACGCAGTATTTT.

This clone has more than one count but fewer than ten. This chain joins TRBV6-5 and TRBJ1-6; the D gene is possibly TRBD1 (5 bases). This CDR3 has 14 residues. Germline V gene lookup returns CDR1 MNHEY and CDR2 SVGAGI. The V end was cut by 11 bases, the J end by 6 bases, with 17 bases between. The CDR3 loop is CASLLTGGNSPLHF. CDR3 DNA: TGTGCCTCCCTCCTAACAGGTGGTAATTCACCCCTCCACTTT.

The V gene is TRBV14, the J gene TRBJ2-5, with D possibly matching TRBD2 (6 bases). The CDR3 runs 15 residues. Trimming cost V 1 base and J 5 bases, with 14 bases left between them. Germline lookup yields CDR1 SGHDN and CDR2 FVKESK. In nucleotides, the CDR3 is TGTGCCAGCAGCCAAGTGGGTCGGAGGGTGGAGACCCAGTACTTC. Translating it yields CASSQVGRRVETQYF.

The chain uses TRBV27 and TRBJ1-5; D might be TRBD1 (6 bases). This CDR3 contains 13 residues. Looked up from germline, CDR1 is MNHEY and CDR2 is SMNVEV (reference sequence). Trimming pared 6 bases from V and 7 bases from J, leaving 13 bases between. The CDR3 here is CASRSYTGQPQHF. For the CDR3, the DNA is TGTGCCAGCAGAAGCTATACAGGGCAGCCCCAGCATTTT.

The chain combines TRBV2 with TRBJ1-2; the match to TRBD1 covers 7 bases. Germline CDR1 is SNHLY and CDR2 is FYNNEI. Trimming took 5 bases from V and 11 from J; bases not matched to a gene: 5. The CDR3 runs 11 residues. This chain's CDR3 is CASSPSGGYTF. The CDR3 bases are TGTGCCAGCAGTCCTTCAGGGGGGTACACCTTC. Supplemented by reference TRBV2 and TRBJ1-2, the full variable domain reads EPEVTQTPSHQVTQMGQEVILRCVPISNHLYFYWYRQILGQKVEFLVSFYNNEISEKSEIFDDQFSVERPDGSNFTLKIRSTKLEDSAMYFCASSPSGGYTFGSGTRLTVV.